What follows are 24 T cell receptor beta chains derived from one specimen sequenced in a study of blood T cell repertoires in COVID-19. Measured with immunoSEQ multiplex PCR; TCRdb has only the in-frame clones, and not every one. Of 200,000 to 250,000 clones in the sample, around 84% were seen once. Specimen: PBMCs or T cells enriched from blood (not recorded which). Receptor source: a woman in her thirties or forties with acute COVID-19.

The J gene is TRBJ1-4, the V gene TRBV18, with 10 bases lining up with TRBD1. Looked up from germline, CDR1 is KGHSH and CDR2 is LQKENI. Trimming at V came to 8 bases and at J to 6 bases, leaving 3 bases not matched to a gene. The CDR3 length is 13 residues. The CDR3 protein is CASATGGDEKLFF. Written as DNA, the CDR3 is TGTGCCAGCGCGACAGGGGGCGATGAAAAACTGTTTTTT.

The chain links TRBV7-9 to TRBJ2-3, with D possibly TRBD1 on 6 matching bases. CDR3 size: 16 residues. V was trimmed by 7 bases and J by 4 bases, leaving 21 bases between them. The germline V gene has CDR1 SEHNR and CDR2 FQNEAQ (reference sequence). DNA for the CDR3: TGTGCCAGCACCGAGAAAGCTGGTGGGGGCCCAGATACGCAGTATTTT. It yields the protein CASTEKAGGGPDTQYF.

This chain links TRBV27 with TRBJ1-5; D unclear. The V end lost 4 bases, the J end lost 3 bases, and 7 bases lay between the germline ends. The CDR3 spans 13 residues. Germline V gives CDR1 MNHEY, CDR2 SMNVEV (reference sequence). DNA for the CDR3: TGTGCCAGCAGTTACTCGAACAATCAGCCCCAGCATTTT. Its protein product is CASSYSNNQPQHF.

The chain employs TRBV6-5 and TRBJ2-1; no reliable D call. The germline gives CDR1 MNHEY, CDR2 SVGAGI. V gave up 2 bases and J gave up 9 bases, with 5 bases separating them. CDR3 size: 11 residues. The CDR3 DNA reads TGTGCCAGCAGTTACGAGTCTGAGCAGTTCTTC. This gives the protein CASSYESEQFF.

This chain joins TRBV7-9 and TRBJ2-5; D gene ambiguous. Deletions cut 8 bases from V and 1 base from J, with 17 bases between. Germline lookup yields CDR1 SEHNR and CDR2 FQNEAQ (reference sequence). The CDR3 is made up of 15 amino acids. The DNA of the CDR3 is TGTGCCAGCTCCACCCAGAGGCGGATCCAAGAGACCCAGTACTTC. Its protein is CASSTQRRIQETQYF. Drawing the rest from reference TRBV7-9 and TRBJ2-5, the complete variable domain is DTGVSQNPRHKITKRGQNVTFRCDPISEHNRLYWYRQTLGQGPEFLTYFQNEAQLEKSRLLSDRFSAERPKGSFSTLEIQRTEQGDSAMYLCASSTQRRIQETQYFGPGTRLLVL.

The chain carries TRBV28 and TRBJ1-6; tentative D call: TRBD1 (5 bases). CDR1 is MDHEN and CDR2 is SYDVKM in the germline V gene. The V gene lost 3 bases and the J gene lost 7 bases, with 10 bases spanning the gap. The CDR3 is made up of 14 amino acids. The DNA of the CDR3 is TGTGCCAGCAGTTTCGGCCGGGGGAATTCACCCCTCCACTTT. It encodes CASSFGRGNSPLHF.

The chain employs TRBV30 and TRBJ2-7; TRBD1 might be the D (6 bases). Germline CDR1 reads GTSNPN; CDR2 reads SVGIG (reference sequence). This CDR3 region has 13 residues. The V end was cut by 4 bases, the J end by 4 bases, with 14 bases between. The CDR3 nucleotides are TGTGCCTGGATCGGGCAGGGGACGTACGAGCAGTACTTC. Translated: CAWIGQGTYEQYF.

V usage is TRBV30 and J usage is TRBJ2-7, with 8 positions matching TRBD1. With V trimmed by 6 bases and J by 0 bases, 4 bases remained unmatched. Germline loops: CDR1 GTSNPN, CDR2 SVGIG (reference sequence). The CDR3 totals 13 residues. The CDR3 DNA sequence: TGTGCCTGTGGGACAGGACTCTCCTACGAGCAGTACTTC. It is translated as CACGTGLSYEQYF.

The V and J genes are TRBV5-6 and TRBJ1-3; D is possibly TRBD1 (5 bases). Germline CDR1 reads SGHDT; CDR2 reads YYEEEE. This CDR3 comprises 14 residues. The germline V and J ends were trimmed by 0 bases and 2 bases, with 6 bases remaining between them. The CDR3 spells CASSLVGAGNTIYF. The CDR3 DNA reads as TGTGCCAGCAGCTTGGTAGGGGCTGGAAACACCATATATTTT.

This clone has more than one count but fewer than ten. The genes are TRBV7-3 and TRBJ2-1; 8 bases align to TRBD2. With V trimmed by 5 bases and J by 9 bases, 9 bases remained unmatched. The germline CDR1 and CDR2 sequences are SGHTA and FQGTGA. This CDR3 has 14 residues. The CDR3 nucleotides are TGTGCCAGCAGCCGGGAGGGTATACTGGGTGAGCAGTTCTTC. This encodes CASSREGILGEQFF.

The V and J genes are TRBV18 and TRBJ1-1, with a tentative D call TRBD1 (6 bases). The CDR3 is made up of 15 amino acids. V lost 2 bases and J lost 1, with 11 bases in between. CDR1 is KGHSH and CDR2 is LQKENI in the germline V gene. CDR3 nucleotide sequence: TGTGCCAGCTCACCATACAGGGAGCGGAACACTGAAGCTTTCTTT. This codes for CASSPYRERNTEAFF.

The chain couples TRBV7-9 to TRBJ1-4; no clear D gene. The CDR3 has 15 amino acids. Germline lookup yields CDR1 SEHNR and CDR2 FQNEAQ (reference sequence). Trimming removed 6 bases from V and 1 base from J, with 12 bases in between. The CDR3 DNA reads TGTGCCAGCAGTTCCTCTAGGCTAACTAATGAAAAACTGTTTTTT. Its translation is CASSSSRLTNEKLFF.

The chain employs TRBV7-9 and TRBJ2-7; 8 nucleotides line up with TRBD1. Germline V gene sequence: CDR1 SEHNR, CDR2 FQNEAQ (reference sequence). The V and J ends lost 2 bases and 5 bases, in that order; junction bases with no gene match: 11. There are 16 residues in the CDR3. The chain's CDR3 is CASSLRRAGGSNEQYF. The CDR3 bases are TGTGCCAGCAGCTTAAGACGGGCAGGGGGCTCTAACGAGCAGTACTTC.

This clone was seen only a few times. The chain links TRBV3-1 (or the pseudogene TRBV3-2) to TRBJ2-5; 11 nucleotides align to TRBD2. The CDR3 is made up of 16 amino acids. CDR1 is LGHDT and CDR2 is YNNKEL in the germline V gene (reference sequence). The junction had 5 bases not matched to a gene; V was cut back by 3 bases and J by 2 bases. The CDR3 sequence is CASSHRTSGLQETQYF. CDR3 nucleotide sequence: TGTGCCAGCAGCCACCGGACTAGCGGGCTGCAAGAGACCCAGTACTTC.

This clone was detected ten times or more. The CDR3 nucleotides are TGTGCCAGCAGCCAAGAAATCCCCGGACAGGGCCGTTTGAGCTCTGGAAACACCATATATTTT. Residues: CASSQEIPGQGRLSSGNTIYF. The V gene is TRBV4-2, the J gene TRBJ1-3, with TRBD1 matching over 8 bases. The CDR3 runs 21 residues. Per the germline V gene, CDR1 is LGHNA and CDR2 is YNFKEQ. Unmatched junction bases numbered 16, after V lost 0 bases and J lost 0 bases.

This chain uses TRBV5-5 with TRBJ2-3; 7 nucleotides match TRBD2. Germline CDR1 SGHKS, CDR2 YYEKEE (reference sequence). The CDR3 is 15 amino acids. With V trimmed by 7 bases and J by 4 bases, 12 bases remained unmatched. The chain's CDR3 is CASGMTSSYADTQYF. The CDR3, as DNA: TGTGCCAGCGGGATGACTAGCAGTTATGCAGATACGCAGTATTTT.

The chain employs TRBV10-3 and TRBJ2-5; the match to TRBD1 covers 9 bases. The V segment lost 6 bases and the J segment 5 bases; nucleotides outside the gene matches: 7. The CDR3 spans 14 residues. Germline loops: CDR1 ENHRY, CDR2 SYGVKD. CDR3 coding DNA: TGTGCCATCAGAGGGACAGGGACGGGCGAGACCCAGTACTTC. Translation gives CAIRGTGTGETQYF.

This clone was seen only a few times. The chain links TRBV11-2 to TRBJ2-5; TRBD2 is a possible D gene (6 bases). The CDR3 has 13 amino acids. Germline loops: CDR1 SGHAT, CDR2 FQNNGV. Trimming left V 1 base short and J 5 bases short, with 8 bases between. CDR3 nucleotide sequence: TGTGCCAGCAGCTTAGGGGGACTGGAGACCCAGTACTTC. This sequence encodes CASSLGGLETQYF. Complete variable domain (other parts from reference TRBV11-2 and TRBJ2-5): EAGVAQSPRYKIIEKRQSVAFWCNPISGHATLYWYQQILGQGPKLLIQFQNNGVVDDSQLPKDRFSAERLKGVDSTLKIQPAKLEDSAVYLCASSLGGLETQYFGPGTRLLVL.

The chain recombines TRBV6-1 with TRBJ1-5, with 9 bases matching TRBD1. Per the germline V gene, CDR1 is MNHNS and CDR2 is SASEGT. The CDR3 totals 15 residues. J was trimmed by 9 bases and V by 2 bases; bases with no gene match: 8. The CDR3 bases are TGTGCCAGCAGTGAATCCGGGACAGGGTGGTGGCCCCAGCATTTT. Amino acids: CASSESGTGWWPQHF.

The chain joins TRBV5-6 to TRBJ1-5; D remains ambiguous. Germline CDR1 is SGHDT and CDR2 is YYEEEE. The CDR3 extends over 15 amino acids. Deletions cut 1 base from V and 0 bases from J, with 8 bases between. This CDR3 is CASSLWRDSNQPQHF. CDR3 nucleotide sequence: TGTGCCAGCAGCTTGTGGCGGGATAGCAATCAGCCCCAGCATTTT.

The V and J genes are TRBV6-5 and TRBJ2-5; 10 bases align to TRBD2. Trimming took 7 bases from V and 5 from J; bases not matched to a gene: 4. The CDR3 extends over 13 amino acids. CDR1 is MNHEY and CDR2 is SVGAGI in the germline V gene. This chain's CDR3 is CASKAGGRETQYF. The DNA of the CDR3 is TGTGCCAGCAAAGCGGGGGGGCGGGAGACCCAGTACTTC.

This clone has a handful of counts. Different DNA sequences within this sample yield the same CDR3. This sequence joins TRBV19 and TRBJ1-5; D is possibly TRBD1 (5 bases). From germline, CDR1 is LNHDA and CDR2 SQIVND (reference sequence). This CDR3 comprises 12 residues. V dropped 8 bases and J dropped 1 base, with 6 bases sitting between them. CDR3 amino acids: CASGGSNQPQHF. The CDR3 DNA sequence: TGTGCCAGTGGGGGGAGCAATCAGCCCCAGCATTTT.

The genes are TRBV9 and TRBJ2-5; D call uncertain. The CDR3 has 13 residues. The V gene lost 2 bases and the J gene lost 0 bases, with 5 bases spanning the gap. CDR1 and CDR2 (germline): SGDLS, YYNGEE. CDR3 sequence reads: CASSVSNQETQYF. DNA of the CDR3: TGTGCCAGCAGCGTTAGCAACCAAGAGACCCAGTACTTC.

The V and J genes are TRBV7-9 and TRBJ2-1; TRBD2 aligns across 8 bases. Germline CDR1 and CDR2: SEHNR and FQNEAQ (reference sequence). The CDR3 runs 15 residues. V shed 5 bases and J 7 bases; nucleotides not matched to a gene: 10. Here the CDR3 DNA reads TGTGCCAGCAGCGCGTTAGCGGGAATGTTTAATGAGCAGTTCTTC. Protein: CASSALAGMFNEQFF. Full variable domain (outside the CDR3, taken from reference TRBV7-9 and TRBJ2-1): DTGVSQNPRHKITKRGQNVTFRCDPISEHNRLYWYRQTLGQGPEFLTYFQNEAQLEKSRLLSDRFSAERPKGSFSTLEIQRTEQGDSAMYLCASSALAGMFNEQFFGPGTRLTVL.